These 21 T cell receptor beta chains originate from one sample sequenced in a study of long-term antiretroviral therapy in people with HIV. Runs used v3.0 of the immunoSEQ assay and were done at survey level. The protocol was immunoSEQ multiplex PCR, while the TCRdb copy is restricted to in-frame clones and leaves out a portion. The sample includes about 25,000 clones, roughly three quarters of them seen just once. This sample comprised unsorted PBMCs, obtained 0.5 years after starting antiretroviral therapy. The receptors here all came from a middle-aged woman with HIV.

The chain combines TRBV9 with TRBJ2-3; D is ambiguous. The CDR3 contains 16 residues. Germline V CDR1 and CDR2: SGDLS, YYNGEE. Trimming shortened V by 0 bases and J by 1 base, and 12 bases separated the two germline ends. CDR3 protein: CASSVAIVQGTDTQYF. CDR3 sequence (DNA): TGTGCCAGCAGCGTAGCTATTGTCCAGGGCACAGATACGCAGTATTTT.

This chain joins TRBV7-9 and TRBJ2-7; no reliable D call. Per the germline V gene, CDR1 is SEHNR and CDR2 is FQNEAQ (reference sequence). This CDR3 has 13 amino acids. V lost 6 bases and J lost 1, with 10 bases in between. In DNA form, the CDR3 reads TGTGCCAGCAGACATGAAATTTCCTACGAGCAGTACTTC. Translating gives CASRHEISYEQYF.

The rearrangement links TRBV28 to TRBJ2-5; 9 positions agree with TRBD2. In germline, CDR1 is MDHEN, CDR2 SYDVKM. J gave up 7 bases and V 4 bases, and 7 bases lay outside the gene matches. The CDR3 is made up of 14 amino acids. CDR3 sequence: CASSYSGGTGTQYF. For the CDR3, the DNA is TGTGCCAGCAGTTATAGCGGGGGCACGGGGACCCAGTACTTC.

This clone appeared a single time. The chain combines TRBV11-1 with TRBJ1-3; D is undetermined. The germline V and J ends were trimmed by 2 bases and 4 bases, with 15 bases remaining between them. The CDR3 consists of 16 residues. The germline CDR1 and CDR2 sequences are SGHAT and FQDESV (reference sequence). The CDR3 is CASSLNGISGGNTIYF. DNA of the CDR3: TGTGCCAGCAGCTTAAACGGGATCTCTGGCGGAAACACCATATATTTT.

This chain uses TRBV27 with TRBJ1-5; D unresolved. The CDR3 totals 13 residues. CDR1 MNHEY and CDR2 SMNVEV come from the germline V gene (reference sequence). Here the CDR3 reads CSAGWTSNQPQHF. In nucleotides, the CDR3 is TGTTCGGCGGGGTGGACTAGCAATCAGCCCCAGCATTTT.

This chain links TRBV5-1 with TRBJ1-1; 10 nucleotides agree with TRBD1. The CDR3 is made up of 16 amino acids. CDR1 SGHRS and CDR2 YFSETQ come from the germline V gene. V dropped 4 bases and J dropped 4; count of bases not matched to a gene: 10. The CDR3 sequence is CASSPGDRGFTTEAFF. CDR3 DNA: TGCGCCAGCAGCCCAGGGGACAGGGGTTTTACCACTGAAGCTTTCTTT.

This clone was seen only a few times. This rearrangement joins TRBV4-1 to TRBJ1-6, with D possibly being TRBD1 (5 bases). This CDR3 region has 13 residues. Germline CDR1 MGHRA, CDR2 YSYEKL. Trimming took off 3 bases at V and 8 bases at J, with 8 bases between the two ends. As DNA, the CDR3 is TGCGCCAGCAGCCAGGGACCCGATTCACCCCTCCACTTT. This sequence encodes CASSQGPDSPLHF.

This rearrangement joins TRBV7-6 to TRBJ2-3; D gene ambiguous. Germline-derived CDR1 and CDR2 are SGHVS and FNYEAQ. V gave up 5 bases and J gave up 7 bases, with 10 bases separating them. This CDR3 is built from 12 residues. The CDR3 reads CASSPRTHTQYF. The CDR3 DNA reads as TGTGCCAGCAGCCCTAGGACCCATACGCAGTATTTT.

In this sample, this clone turned up a few times. The CDR3: CASSLRLGDTQYF. As DNA, the CDR3 is TGTGCCAGCAGCTTACGTTTGGGAGATACGCAGTATTTT. The chain recombines TRBV7-9 with TRBJ2-3; no definite D call. V was cut by 2 bases and J by 5 bases, with 8 bases left in between. CDR1 and CDR2 from the germline V gene are SEHNR and FQNEAQ (reference sequence). The CDR3 length is 13 residues.

This clone was detected a few times. The gene calls are TRBV5-4 and TRBJ1-6, with 8 bases lining up with TRBD1. Germline V gene data show CDR1 as SGHNT and CDR2 as YYREEE (reference sequence). Germline trimming cut 1 base from V and 10 bases from J; bases unmatched to any gene: 4. This CDR3 region has 14 residues. The DNA of the CDR3 is TGTGCCAGCAGCTTGCAGGGGGCGCAATCACCCCTCCACTTT. Translating gives CASSLQGAQSPLHF.

The rearrangement joins TRBV7-8 to TRBJ2-2, with 11 bases lining up with TRBD2. Germline values: CDR1 SGHVS, CDR2 FQNEAQ. The CDR3 totals 15 residues. The junction had 0 bases not matched to a gene; V was cut back by 3 bases and J by 3 bases. Here the CDR3 reads CASSFSGGDTGELFF. Written as DNA, the CDR3 is TGTGCCAGCAGCTTTAGCGGGGGGGACACCGGGGAGCTGTTTTTT.

For the CDR3, the DNA is TGTGCCAGCAGCCAATTGTACAGAGACACTGAAGCTTTCTTT. Its translation: CASSQLYRDTEAFF. The V and J genes are TRBV4-2 and TRBJ1-1; D is undetermined. This CDR3 contains 14 residues. Trimming left V 2 bases short and J 3 bases short, with 10 bases between. CDR1 LGHNA and CDR2 YNFKEQ come from the germline V gene.

About this clone itself: The same CDR3 arises from other DNA sequences in this sample as well. The chain employs TRBV7-2 and TRBJ2-7, with D possibly matching TRBD1 (6 bases). Trimming took 4 bases from V and 4 from J, leaving 8 bases between them. CDR3 size: 12 residues. Per germline, CDR1 SGHTA and CDR2 FQGNSA. CDR3: CASSSTGYEQYF. For the CDR3, the DNA is TGTGCCAGCAGCTCTACAGGGTACGAGCAGTACTTC.

The gene calls are TRBV19 and TRBJ2-3; TRBD1 aligns across 9 bases. The germline CDR1 and CDR2 sequences are LNHDA and SQIVND (reference sequence). The CDR3 covers 16 residues. J lost 3 bases, V lost 2 bases, and 6 bases had no gene match. DNA of the CDR3: TGTGCCAGTAGTATAACCGGGACAGGGTGGACAGATACGCAGTATTTT. Its protein is CASSITGTGWTDTQYF.

The chain combines TRBV5-4 with TRBJ2-3; TRBD2 matches 11 bases. CDR1 and CDR2 (germline): SGHNT, YYREEE (reference sequence). J was trimmed by 6 bases and V by 4 bases; bases with no gene match: 10. This CDR3 spans 16 amino acids. CDR3: CASSGPSSGGGDTQYF. Written as DNA, the CDR3 is TGTGCCAGCAGCGGCCCTAGTAGCGGGGGGGGTGATACGCAGTATTTT.

This chain uses TRBV10-1 with TRBJ2-1; D gene ambiguous. Germline CDR1 is WNHNN and CDR2 is SYGVQD (reference sequence). The CDR3 spans 16 residues. With 5 bases removed from V and 0 bases from J, the gap between germline ends came to 14 bases. The CDR3 sequence is CASSLDVSSSYNEQFF. CDR3 DNA: TGCGCCAGCAGTCTGGACGTTTCAAGCTCCTACAATGAGCAGTTCTTC.

The chain combines TRBV7-9 with TRBJ2-2; D uncertain. Germline V gene data show CDR1 as SEHNR and CDR2 as FQNEAQ (reference sequence). V lost 1 base to trimming and J lost 4 bases, with 7 bases between them. This CDR3 comprises 14 residues. CDR3 loop: CASSLVASTGELFF. DNA for the CDR3: TGTGCCAGCAGCTTAGTCGCAAGCACCGGGGAGCTGTTTTTT.

The chain recombines TRBV5-4 with TRBJ2-1; D is undetermined. The CDR3 contains 16 residues. Germline CDR1 and CDR2: SGHNT and YYREEE (reference sequence). Trimming left V 0 bases short and J 0 bases short, with 10 bases between. CDR3 loop: CASSLARTSSYNEQFF. The CDR3 DNA reads as TGTGCCAGCAGCTTGGCCAGGACCTCCTCCTACAATGAGCAGTTCTTC.

The chain employs TRBV5-6 and TRBJ2-4, with TRBD1 matching over 11 bases. Germline V gene sequence: CDR1 SGHDT, CDR2 YYEEEE. V lost 2 bases to trimming and J lost 5 bases; unmatched junction nucleotides: 3. The CDR3 is 15 residues long. The CDR3 is CASSFPGQGENIQYF. The DNA of the CDR3 is TGTGCCAGCAGCTTCCCGGGACAGGGGGAAAACATTCAGTACTTC.

The CDR3 reads CASSWGQDLEQYF. The CDR3 DNA reads as TGTGCCAGCAGCTGGGGACAGGATTTGGAGCAGTACTTC. The chain recombines TRBV6-5 with TRBJ2-7; 8 bases are shared with TRBD1. The CDR3 is 13 amino acids. Trimming removed 6 bases from V and 7 bases from J; junction bases left unmatched: 8. CDR1 and CDR2 (germline): MNHEY, SVGAGI.

This sequence joins TRBV6-5 and TRBJ1-1; 10 bases fit TRBD1. The V and J ends lost 2 bases and 4 bases, in that order; junction bases with no gene match: 4. Germline lookup yields CDR1 MNHEY and CDR2 SVGAGI. The CDR3 has 15 amino acids. The CDR3 loop is CASSYRQGAGTEAFF. For the CDR3, the DNA is TGTGCCAGCAGTTACAGACAGGGGGCGGGCACTGAAGCTTTCTTT.